Below, 9 T cell receptor beta chains from the same sample are listed, as sequenced in a study of cytomegalovirus exposure and HLA in healthy donors. Researchers ran the PCR with 60 Vbeta and 13 Jbeta primers. TCRdb's copy holds only in-frame clones and misses some; the assay was immunoSEQ multiplex PCR. The sample has 130,000 to 150,000 clones, 64% seen once. What was sequenced was PBMCs. Receptor source: a woman in her 30s in good health and CMV-seropositive.

The rearrangement joins TRBV10-3 to TRBJ2-3; 14 bases align to TRBD2. V lost 6 bases, J lost 5 bases, and 4 bases stayed unmatched. Germline CDR1 and CDR2: ENHRY and SYGVKD. The CDR3 runs to 15 residues. CDR3 DNA: TGTGCCATCAGCCCGACTAGCGGGGGGGGAGATACGCAGTATTTT. It codes for CAISPTSGGGDTQYF.

This clone was recorded once. This chain uses TRBV5-8 with TRBJ2-5, with TRBD2 matching over 13 bases. Germline V gene data show CDR1 as SGHTS and CDR2 as YDEGEE. The CDR3 sequence is 18 residues long. V was pared by 0 bases and J by 3 bases, with 8 bases of the junction left unmatched. CDR3 DNA: TGTGCCAGCAGCTTGGAGGGACTAGCGGGATTTCAGGAAGAGACCCAGTACTTC. This codes for CASSLEGLAGFQEETQYF.

The V gene is TRBV28, the J gene TRBJ1-5; tentative D call: TRBD1 (6 bases). V was pared by 2 bases and J by 3 bases, with 14 bases between. CDR3 length: 16 residues. Germline CDR1 reads MDHEN; CDR2 reads SYDVKM. The CDR3 nucleotides read TGTGCCAGCAGTTTAGAGATCCGGGACACCAATCAGCCCCAGCATTTT. Amino acid sequence: CASSLEIRDTNQPQHF.

This clone was seen a few times. The CDR3 loop reads CASSYDGLAVYEQYF. CDR3 DNA sequence: TGTGCCAGCAGCTACGACGGGCTAGCGGTCTACGAGCAGTACTTC. This chain uses TRBV6-1 with TRBJ2-7; 7 bases map to TRBD2. This CDR3 has 15 amino acids. J gave up 3 bases and V 6 bases, and 11 bases lay outside the gene matches. Germline assignment: CDR1 MNHNS and CDR2 SASEGT.

The V and J genes are TRBV7-9 and TRBJ2-5, with 9 bases that match TRBD2. CDR3 length: 15 residues. V shed 4 bases, J shed 2 bases, and the junction held 5 bases outside the gene matches. In germline, CDR1 is SEHNR, CDR2 FQNEAQ (reference sequence). Written as DNA, the CDR3 is TGTGCCAGCAGCTCCCTGCTAGCGGGACAAGAGACCCAGTACTTC. This gives the protein CASSSLLAGQETQYF. The whole variable domain, filled in from reference TRBV7-9 and TRBJ2-5, reads DTGVSQNPRHKITKRGQNVTFRCDPISEHNRLYWYRQTLGQGPEFLTYFQNEAQLEKSRLLSDRFSAERPKGSFSTLEIQRTEQGDSAMYLCASSSLLAGQETQYFGPGTRLLVL.

The chain carries TRBV27 and TRBJ1-1; D may be TRBD1 (6 bases). V was cut by 5 bases and J by 3 bases, with 13 bases left in between. Germline V gene lookup returns CDR1 MNHEY and CDR2 SMNVEV (reference sequence). The length of the CDR3 is 14 residues. As DNA, the CDR3 is TGTGCCAGCAGTCCCTACAGGGCAGACACTGAAGCTTTCTTT. This codes for CASSPYRADTEAFF.

The chain joins TRBV28 to TRBJ2-7; unclear D gene. The CDR3 loop spans 12 amino acids. From germline, CDR1 is MDHEN and CDR2 SYDVKM. The V gene lost 5 bases and the J gene lost 6 bases, with 11 bases spanning the gap. For the CDR3, the DNA is TGTGCCAGCAGTCCGCGATTGCGCGAGCAGTACTTC. This codes for CASSPRLREQYF.

V usage is TRBV7-7 and J usage is TRBJ2-7; the match to TRBD2 covers 13 bases. CDR1 is SSHAT, CDR2 FNYEAQ, per germline (reference sequence). V was pared by 4 bases and J by 4 bases, with 4 bases of the junction left unmatched. This CDR3 comprises 15 residues. CDR3 sequence: CASSSGLAGVYEQYF. The CDR3 DNA follows: TGTGCCAGCAGCTCCGGACTAGCGGGAGTTTACGAGCAGTACTTC.

This clone was recorded only once. Other DNA variants within this sample encode the same CDR3. The V call is TRBV15, the J call TRBJ2-1, with D possibly matching TRBD2 (6 bases). The CDR3 has 15 residues. CDR1 and CDR2 (germline): LNHNV, YYDKDF (reference sequence). Trimming removed 3 bases at V and 2 bases at J, with 11 bases between. The CDR3 region has the DNA TGTGCCACCAGCAGGGATCGCGGGGCCTACAATGAGCAGTTCTTC. Its protein product is CATSRDRGAYNEQFF.